Presented here are 8 T cell receptor beta chains from one specimen sequenced in a study of blood T cell repertoires in COVID-19. Profiled with immunoSEQ multiplex PCR; TCRdb holds only in-frame clones, not every one. The sample records roughly 200,000 clones, about 80% being singletons. Sequencing input: PBMCs or T cells enriched from blood (not recorded which). The receptors come from a woman between 50 and 59 years old who had been exposed to COVID-19.

This chain joins TRBV7-9 and TRBJ1-1; D unclear. Trimming left V 1 base short and J 0 bases short, with 6 bases between. The CDR3 is 14 amino acids. Germline values: CDR1 SEHNR, CDR2 FQNEAQ (reference sequence). The CDR3 DNA sequence: TGTGCCAGCAGCTTAGGCGCTCTGAACACTGAAGCTTTCTTT. Its protein is CASSLGALNTEAFF.

To note about this clone: At one boundary the junction diverges from the germline segment, which might be a read error. This chain links TRBV28 with TRBJ1-3; 8 nucleotides agree with TRBD1. Looked up from germline, CDR1 is MDHEN and CDR2 is SYDVKM. CDR3 size: 14 residues. DNA of the CDR3: TGTGCCAGCAGGGCTTCAGGACAGGGAAATACCATATATTTT. Its translation: CASRASGQGNTIYF.

This sequence joins TRBV7-9 and TRBJ1-1; unclear D gene. This CDR3 region has 13 residues. Germline V gives CDR1 SEHNR, CDR2 FQNEAQ (reference sequence). With 3 bases removed from V and 4 bases from J, the gap between germline ends came to 9 bases. Here the CDR3 DNA reads TGTGCCAGCAGCTTCTCCCCGAGCACTGAAGCTTTCTTT. It is translated as CASSFSPSTEAFF.

The chain links TRBV7-9 to TRBJ1-1; unclear D gene. Trimming stripped 4 bases from V and 6 bases from J, with 12 bases between. This CDR3 region has 13 residues. Germline CDR1 is SEHNR and CDR2 is FQNEAQ (reference sequence). The DNA for the CDR3 is TGTGCCAGCAGCTCTTCGGCGGCCCCTGAAGCTTTCTTT. Protein product: CASSSSAAPEAFF.

This chain uses TRBV3-1 (or the pseudogene TRBV3-2) with TRBJ2-3; D remains unclear. Trimming took 1 base from V and 8 from J, leaving 10 bases between them. Looked up from germline, CDR1 is LGHDT and CDR2 is YNNKEL (reference sequence). The CDR3 is 13 residues long. CDR3 nucleotides: TGTGCCAGCAGCCAAGCGGTACAGAGTACGCAGTATTTT. Translated, it gives CASSQAVQSTQYF.

This rearrangement joins TRBV27 to TRBJ2-1; D possibly corresponds to TRBD1 (6 bases). Germline loops: CDR1 MNHEY, CDR2 SMNVEV (reference sequence). The CDR3 runs 13 residues. V was clipped by 6 bases and J by 6 bases, with 12 bases between them. CDR3 residues: CASSRDTLNEQFF. The CDR3 DNA reads as TGTGCCAGCAGCCGGGACACGCTCAATGAGCAGTTCTTC.

Only one count was recorded for this clone. The gene calls are TRBV5-1 and TRBJ2-7; 10 nucleotides line up with TRBD2. Germline CDR1 is SGHRS and CDR2 is YFSETQ. V was pared by 2 bases and J by 2 bases, with 10 bases of the junction left unmatched. This CDR3 spans 17 amino acids. DNA for the CDR3: TGCGCCAGCAGCTTATTAAGCGGGGGGGCCCGGCCCTACGAGCAGTACTTC. Amino acid sequence: CASSLLSGGARPYEQYF.

This chain connects TRBV7-5 to TRBJ1-6. TRBV7-5 is annotated as a pseudogene. CDR3 length: 17 amino acids. Written as DNA, the CDR3 is TGTGCCAGAAGCTTAGTGATCGGGAGCTCCTATAATTCACCCCTCCACTTT. This encodes CARSLVIGSSYNSPLHF.